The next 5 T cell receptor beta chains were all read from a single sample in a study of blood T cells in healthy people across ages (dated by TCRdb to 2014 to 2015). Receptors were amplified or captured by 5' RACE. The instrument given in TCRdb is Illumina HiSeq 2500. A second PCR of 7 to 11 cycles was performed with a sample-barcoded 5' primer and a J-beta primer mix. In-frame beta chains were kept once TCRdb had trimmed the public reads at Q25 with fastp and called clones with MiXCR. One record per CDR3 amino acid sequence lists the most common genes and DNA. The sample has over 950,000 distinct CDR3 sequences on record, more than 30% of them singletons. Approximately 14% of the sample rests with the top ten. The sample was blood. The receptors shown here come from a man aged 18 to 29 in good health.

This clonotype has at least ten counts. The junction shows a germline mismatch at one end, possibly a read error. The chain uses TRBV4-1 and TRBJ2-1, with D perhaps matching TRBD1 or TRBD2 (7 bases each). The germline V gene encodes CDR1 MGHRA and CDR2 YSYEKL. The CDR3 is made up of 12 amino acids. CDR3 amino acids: CASSQGGNEQFF. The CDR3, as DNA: TGTGCCAGCAGCCAGGGGGGGAATGAGCAGTTCTTC.

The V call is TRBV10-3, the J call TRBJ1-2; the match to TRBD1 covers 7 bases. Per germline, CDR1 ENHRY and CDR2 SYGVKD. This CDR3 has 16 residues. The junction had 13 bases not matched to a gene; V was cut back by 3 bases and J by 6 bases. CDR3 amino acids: CAISDHRGRAMDGYTF. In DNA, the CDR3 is TGTGCCATCAGTGATCACAGGGGTCGAGCTATGGATGGCTACACCTTC.

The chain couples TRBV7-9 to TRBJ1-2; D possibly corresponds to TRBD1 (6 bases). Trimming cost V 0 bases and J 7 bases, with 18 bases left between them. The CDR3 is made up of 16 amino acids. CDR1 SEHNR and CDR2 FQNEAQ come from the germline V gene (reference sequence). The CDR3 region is CASSLAGAAGESGYTF. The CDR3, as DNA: TGTGCCAGCAGCTTAGCCGGTGCGGCAGGGGAAAGTGGCTACACCTTC.

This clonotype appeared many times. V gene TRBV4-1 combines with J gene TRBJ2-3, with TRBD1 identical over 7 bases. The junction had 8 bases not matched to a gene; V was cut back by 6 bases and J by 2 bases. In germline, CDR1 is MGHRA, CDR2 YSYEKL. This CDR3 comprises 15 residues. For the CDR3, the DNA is TGCGCCAGCAGTCAATCCGGGACAGACACAGATACGCAGTATTTT. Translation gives CASSQSGTDTDTQYF.

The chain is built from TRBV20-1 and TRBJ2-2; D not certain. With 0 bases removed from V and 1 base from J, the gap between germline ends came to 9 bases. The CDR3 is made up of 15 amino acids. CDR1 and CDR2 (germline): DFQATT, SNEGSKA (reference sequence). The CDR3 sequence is CSARDMGLNTGELFF. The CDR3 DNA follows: TGCAGTGCTAGAGATATGGGGTTGAACACCGGGGAGCTGTTTTTT.